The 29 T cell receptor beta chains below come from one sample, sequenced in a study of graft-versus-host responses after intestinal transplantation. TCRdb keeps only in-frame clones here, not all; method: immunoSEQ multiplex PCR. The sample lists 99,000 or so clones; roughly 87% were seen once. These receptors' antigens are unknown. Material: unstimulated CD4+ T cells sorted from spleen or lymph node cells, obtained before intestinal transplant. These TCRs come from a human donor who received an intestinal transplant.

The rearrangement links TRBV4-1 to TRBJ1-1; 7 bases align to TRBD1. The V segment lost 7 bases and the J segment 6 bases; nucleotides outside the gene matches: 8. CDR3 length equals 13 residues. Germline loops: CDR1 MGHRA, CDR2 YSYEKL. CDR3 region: CASTRGGTAEAFF. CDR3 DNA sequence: TGCGCCAGCACTCGGGGGGGGACAGCTGAAGCTTTCTTT.

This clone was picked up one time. Here the CDR3 DNA reads TGTGCCAGTAGTATGGGCCTCAGGAGGCAGTATTTT. Translated, it gives CASSMGLRRQYF. The rearrangement uses TRBV19 and TRBJ2-3; D uncertain. From germline, CDR1 is LNHDA and CDR2 SQIVND (reference sequence). The CDR3 runs to 12 residues. Trimming left V 3 bases short and J 11 bases short, with 12 bases between.

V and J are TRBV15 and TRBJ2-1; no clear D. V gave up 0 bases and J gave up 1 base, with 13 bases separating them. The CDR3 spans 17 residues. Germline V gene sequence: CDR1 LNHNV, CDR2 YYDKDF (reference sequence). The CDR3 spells CATSRDAPVGSYNEQFF. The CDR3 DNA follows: TGTGCCACCAGCAGAGATGCCCCCGTAGGATCCTACAATGAGCAGTTCTTC.

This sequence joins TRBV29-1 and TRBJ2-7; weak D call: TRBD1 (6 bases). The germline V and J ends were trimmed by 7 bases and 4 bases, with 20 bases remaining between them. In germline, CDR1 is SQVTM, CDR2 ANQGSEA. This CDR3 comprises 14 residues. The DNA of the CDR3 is TGCAGCGCACTAGACCCGGGACACGCTTACGAGCAGTACTTC. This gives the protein CSALDPGHAYEQYF.

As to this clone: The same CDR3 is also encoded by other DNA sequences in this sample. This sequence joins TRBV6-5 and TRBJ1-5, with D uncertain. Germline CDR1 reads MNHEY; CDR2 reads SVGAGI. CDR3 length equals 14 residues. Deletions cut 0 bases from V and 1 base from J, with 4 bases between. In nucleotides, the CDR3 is TGTGCCAGCAGTTACTCGCGCAGCAATCAGCCCCAGCATTTT. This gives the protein CASSYSRSNQPQHF.

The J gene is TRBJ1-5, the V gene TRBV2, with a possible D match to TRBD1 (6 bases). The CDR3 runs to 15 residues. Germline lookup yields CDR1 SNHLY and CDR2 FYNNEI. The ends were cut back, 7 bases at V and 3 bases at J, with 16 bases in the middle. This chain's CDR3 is CASNPQGSFNQPQHF. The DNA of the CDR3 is TGTGCCAGCAACCCTCAGGGGAGCTTCAATCAGCCCCAGCATTTT. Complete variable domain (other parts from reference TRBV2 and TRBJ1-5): EPEVTQTPSHQVTQMGQEVILRCVPISNHLYFYWYRQILGQKVEFLVSFYNNEISEKSEIFDDQFSVERPDGSNFTLKIRSTKLEDSAMYFCASNPQGSFNQPQHFGDGTRLSIL.

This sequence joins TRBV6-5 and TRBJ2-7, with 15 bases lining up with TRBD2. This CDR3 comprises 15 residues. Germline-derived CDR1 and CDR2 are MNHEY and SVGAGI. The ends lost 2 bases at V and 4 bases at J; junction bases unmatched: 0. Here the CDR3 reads CASSYGTSGRYEQYF. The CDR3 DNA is TGTGCCAGCAGTTACGGGACTAGCGGGAGGTACGAGCAGTACTTC.

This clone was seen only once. CDR3 protein: CASSFPSREKLFF. In DNA, the CDR3 is TGCGCCAGCAGCTTCCCGTCACGCGAAAAACTGTTTTTT. V is TRBV5-1 and J is TRBJ1-4; D uncertain. V gave up 2 bases and J gave up 8 bases, with 10 bases separating them. The CDR3 is made up of 13 amino acids. Per germline, CDR1 SGHRS and CDR2 YFSETQ.

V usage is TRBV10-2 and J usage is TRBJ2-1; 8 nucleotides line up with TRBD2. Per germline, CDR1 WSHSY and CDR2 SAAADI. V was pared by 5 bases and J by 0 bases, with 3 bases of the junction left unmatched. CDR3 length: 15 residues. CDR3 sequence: CASSSTSASYNEQFF. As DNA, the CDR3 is TGCGCCAGCAGTTCGACTAGCGCCTCCTACAATGAGCAGTTCTTC.

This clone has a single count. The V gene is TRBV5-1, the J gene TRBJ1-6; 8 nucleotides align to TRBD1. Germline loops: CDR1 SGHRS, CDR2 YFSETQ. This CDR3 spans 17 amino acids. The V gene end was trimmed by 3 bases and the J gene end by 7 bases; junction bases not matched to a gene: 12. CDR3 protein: CASSSPGGRGGNSPLHF. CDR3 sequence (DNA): TGCGCCAGCAGCTCCCCAGGGGGCAGGGGAGGCAATTCACCCCTCCACTTT. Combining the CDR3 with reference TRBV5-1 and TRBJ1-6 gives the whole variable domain KAGVTQTPRYLIKTRGQQVTLSCSPISGHRSVSWYQQTPGQGLQFLFEYFSETQRNKGNFPGRFSGRQFSNSRSEMNVSTLELGDSALYLCASSSPGGRGGNSPLHFGNGTRLTVT.

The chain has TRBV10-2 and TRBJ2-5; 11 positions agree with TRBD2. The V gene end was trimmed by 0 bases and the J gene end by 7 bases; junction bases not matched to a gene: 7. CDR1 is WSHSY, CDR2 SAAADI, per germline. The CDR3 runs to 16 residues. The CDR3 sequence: CASSESTSGIGGTQYF. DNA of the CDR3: TGCGCCAGCAGTGAGTCGACTAGCGGGATTGGAGGGACCCAGTACTTC.

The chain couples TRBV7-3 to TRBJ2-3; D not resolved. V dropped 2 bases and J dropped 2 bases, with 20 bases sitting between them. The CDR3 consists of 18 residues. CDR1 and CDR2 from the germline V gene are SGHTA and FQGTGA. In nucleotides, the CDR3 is TGTGCCAGCAGCTTACGTGGGGAACGTTTCACCACCACAGATACGCAGTATTTT. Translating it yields CASSLRGERFTTTDTQYF.

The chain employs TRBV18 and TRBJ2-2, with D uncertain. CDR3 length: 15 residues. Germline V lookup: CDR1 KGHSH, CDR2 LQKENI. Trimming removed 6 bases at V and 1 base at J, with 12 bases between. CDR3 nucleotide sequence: TGTGCCAGCTCGCCTAATACCGGGAACACCGGGGAGCTGTTTTTT. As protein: CASSPNTGNTGELFF.

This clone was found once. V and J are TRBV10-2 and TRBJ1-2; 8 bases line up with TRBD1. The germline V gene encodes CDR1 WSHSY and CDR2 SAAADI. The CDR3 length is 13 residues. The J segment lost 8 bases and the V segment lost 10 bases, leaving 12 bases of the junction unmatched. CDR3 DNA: TGCGCCACCTCACCCGGGACAGGAAAGGGCTACACCTTC. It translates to CATSPGTGKGYTF.

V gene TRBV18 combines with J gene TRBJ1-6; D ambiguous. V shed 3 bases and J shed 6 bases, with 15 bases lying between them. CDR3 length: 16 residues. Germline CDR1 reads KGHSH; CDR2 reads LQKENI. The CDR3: CASSPLAGLLNSPLHF. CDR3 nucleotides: TGTGCCAGCTCACCCTTAGCCGGGCTACTTAATTCACCCCTCCACTTT.

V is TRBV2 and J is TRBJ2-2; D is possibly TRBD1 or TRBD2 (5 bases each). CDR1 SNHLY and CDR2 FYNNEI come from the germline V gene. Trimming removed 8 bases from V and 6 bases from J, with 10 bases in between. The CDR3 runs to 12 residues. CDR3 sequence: CASVRGAGELFF. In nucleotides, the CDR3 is TGTGCCAGCGTTAGAGGGGCCGGGGAGCTGTTTTTT.

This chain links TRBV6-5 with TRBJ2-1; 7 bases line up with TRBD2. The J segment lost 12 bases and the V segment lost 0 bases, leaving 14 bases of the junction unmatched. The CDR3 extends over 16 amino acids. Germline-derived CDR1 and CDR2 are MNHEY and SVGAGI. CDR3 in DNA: TGTGCCAGCAGTTACTCGAGAGGGAGGGCCATCACGGTGCAGTTCTTC. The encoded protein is CASSYSRGRAITVQFF.

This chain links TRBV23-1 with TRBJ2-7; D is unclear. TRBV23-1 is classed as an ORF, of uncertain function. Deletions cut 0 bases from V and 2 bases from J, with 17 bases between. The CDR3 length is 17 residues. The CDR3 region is CASSQSGIGRPTYEQYF. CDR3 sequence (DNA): TGCGCCAGCAGTCAATCGGGCATTGGAAGGCCTACCTACGAGCAGTACTTC.

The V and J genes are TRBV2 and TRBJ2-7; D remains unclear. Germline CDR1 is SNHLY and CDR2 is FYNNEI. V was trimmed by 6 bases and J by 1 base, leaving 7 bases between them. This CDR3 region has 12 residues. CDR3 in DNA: TGTGCCAGCAGCAGTGTTTCCTACGAGCAGTACTTC. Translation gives CASSSVSYEQYF.

CDR3 DNA: TGCGCCAGCAGCTTGGCCGGGAATCTGAAGGATCGGACCACAGATACGCAGTATTTT. Its translation is CASSLAGNLKDRTTDTQYF. This sequence joins TRBV5-1 and TRBJ2-3, with D perhaps TRBD2 (5 bases). This CDR3 region has 19 residues. Germline loops: CDR1 SGHRS, CDR2 YFSETQ. Trimming left V 0 bases short and J 2 bases short, with 22 bases between. Full variable domain (remainder filled in from reference TRBV5-1 and TRBJ2-3): KAGVTQTPRYLIKTRGQQVTLSCSPISGHRSVSWYQQTPGQGLQFLFEYFSETQRNKGNFPGRFSGRQFSNSRSEMNVSTLELGDSALYLCASSLAGNLKDRTTDTQYFGPGTRLTVL.

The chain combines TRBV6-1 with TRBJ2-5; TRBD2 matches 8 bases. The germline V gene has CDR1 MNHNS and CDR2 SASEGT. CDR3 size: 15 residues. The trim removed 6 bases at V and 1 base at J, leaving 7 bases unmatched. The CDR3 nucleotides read TGTGCCAGCAGGAGTCTAGCGGGCCTCCAAGAGACCCAGTACTTC. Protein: CASRSLAGLQETQYF.

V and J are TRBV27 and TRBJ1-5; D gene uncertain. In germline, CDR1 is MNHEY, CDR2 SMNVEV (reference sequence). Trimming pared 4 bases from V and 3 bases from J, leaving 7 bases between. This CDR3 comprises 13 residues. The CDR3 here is CASSYRVNQPQHF. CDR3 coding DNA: TGTGCCAGCAGTTATAGGGTCAATCAGCCCCAGCATTTT.

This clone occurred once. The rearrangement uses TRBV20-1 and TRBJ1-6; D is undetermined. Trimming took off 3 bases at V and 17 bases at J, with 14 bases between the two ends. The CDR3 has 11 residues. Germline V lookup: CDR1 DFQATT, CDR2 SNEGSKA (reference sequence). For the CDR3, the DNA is TGCAGTGCTAGCAATTCCGGCGGTATCCACTTT. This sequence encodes CSASNSGGIHF.

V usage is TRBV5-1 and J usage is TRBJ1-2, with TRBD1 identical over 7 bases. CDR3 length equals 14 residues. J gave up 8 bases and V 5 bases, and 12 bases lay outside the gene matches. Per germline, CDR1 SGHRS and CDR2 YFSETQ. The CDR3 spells CASSYSTDRDGYTF. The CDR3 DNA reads TGCGCCAGCAGTTACTCAACCGACAGGGACGGCTACACCTTC.

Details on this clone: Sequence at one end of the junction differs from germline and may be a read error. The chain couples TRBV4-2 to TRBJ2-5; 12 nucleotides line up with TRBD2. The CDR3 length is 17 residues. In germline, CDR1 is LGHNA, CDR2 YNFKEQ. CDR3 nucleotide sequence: TGTGCCAGCAGCCACGGGACTAGCGGGCCCCACCAAGGGACCCAGTACTTC. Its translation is CASSHGTSGPHQGTQYF.

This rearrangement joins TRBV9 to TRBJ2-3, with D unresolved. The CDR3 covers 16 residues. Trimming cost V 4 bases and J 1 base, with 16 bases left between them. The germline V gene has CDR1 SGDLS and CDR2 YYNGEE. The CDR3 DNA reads TGTGCCAGCAGCCGCTCGGAGTGGGTGCGCACAGATACGCAGTATTTT. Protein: CASSRSEWVRTDTQYF.

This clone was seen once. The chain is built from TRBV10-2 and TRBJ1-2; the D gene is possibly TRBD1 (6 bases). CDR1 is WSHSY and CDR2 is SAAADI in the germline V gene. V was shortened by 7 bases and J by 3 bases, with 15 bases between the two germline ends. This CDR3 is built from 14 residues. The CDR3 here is CASTATGNDYGYTF. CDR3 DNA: TGCGCCAGCACCGCAACAGGGAATGACTATGGCTACACCTTC.

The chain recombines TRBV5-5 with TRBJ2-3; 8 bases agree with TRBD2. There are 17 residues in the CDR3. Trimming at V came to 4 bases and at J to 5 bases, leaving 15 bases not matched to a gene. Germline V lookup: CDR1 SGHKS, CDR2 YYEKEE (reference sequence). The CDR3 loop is CASSVRGAGAGLDTQYF. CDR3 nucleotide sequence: TGTGCCAGCAGCGTGCGGGGAGCGGGGGCTGGGTTAGATACGCAGTATTTT. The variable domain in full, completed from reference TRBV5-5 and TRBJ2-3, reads DAGVTQSPTHLIKTRGQQVTLRCSPISGHKSVSWYQQVLGQGPQFIFQYYEKEERGRGNFPDRFSARQFPNYSSELNVNALLLGDSALYLCASSVRGAGAGLDTQYFGPGTRLTVL.

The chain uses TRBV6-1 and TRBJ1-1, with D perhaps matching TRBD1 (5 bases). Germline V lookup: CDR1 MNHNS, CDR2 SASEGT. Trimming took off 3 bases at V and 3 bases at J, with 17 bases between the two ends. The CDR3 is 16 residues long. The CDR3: CASSDLARREDTEAFF. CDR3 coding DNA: TGTGCCAGCAGTGATTTGGCTCGCAGGGAAGACACTGAAGCTTTCTTT.